Listed below are T cell receptor beta chains from one sample, sequenced in a study of human T cells and chemical hapten exposure. TCRdb recomputed calls from the RACE reads with MiXCR, one row per CDR3 protein. The top ten clones hold about 5% of a sample with just over 350,000 distinct CDR3 sequences, just under 6.5% of them seen once. The sample in question was whole blood, obtained in connection with sensitization to the hapten diphenylcyclopropenone (DPC). These receptors all stem from a woman under 30 with alopecia areata. Some clones in this sample may be carry-over from other donors' samples. Each CDR3 is given without its conserved first and last residue. D genes are given only for firm matches.

j_call: TRBJ1-5; v_call: TRBV27; d_call: .; cdr3_aa: ASSLAGSQPQH
j_call: TRBJ1-1; v_call: TRBV7-4; d_call: .; cdr3_aa: ASRLIGGRVTEAF
j_call: TRBJ2-1; v_call: TRBV15; d_call: .; cdr3_aa: ATSMLGGRSYNEQF
j_call: TRBJ2-7; v_call: TRBV20-1; d_call: .; cdr3_aa: SALNPRGSGEQY
j_call: TRBJ1-1; v_call: TRBV6-5; d_call: TRBD1; cdr3_aa: ASSYPGGPQAF
j_call: TRBJ1-5; v_call: TRBV12-5; d_call: .; cdr3_aa: ASGLNLVQGVQPQH
j_call: TRBJ2-1; v_call: TRBV29-1; d_call: .; cdr3_aa: SVESPNNEQF
j_call: TRBJ2-7; v_call: TRBV6-2/TRBV6-3; d_call: .; cdr3_aa: ASSYSPTSSYEQY
j_call: TRBJ1-4; v_call: TRBV28; d_call: .; cdr3_aa: ASSFPGTPRGKLF
j_call: TRBJ1-5; v_call: TRBV7-2; d_call: TRBD1; cdr3_aa: ASSPQQGQGQPQH
j_call: TRBJ1-5; v_call: TRBV19; d_call: .; cdr3_aa: ASSRNRQDNQPQH
j_call: TRBJ2-1; v_call: TRBV6-5; d_call: TRBD2; cdr3_aa: ASRKKLAGATNEQF
j_call: TRBJ1-5; v_call: TRBV10-3; d_call: TRBD1; cdr3_aa: AISESGDREFTQPQH
j_call: .; v_call: TRBV5-1; d_call: .; cdr3_aa: ASSLEGKTQY
j_call: TRBJ1-1; v_call: TRBV9; d_call: TRBD1; cdr3_aa: ASSVTGYGTEAF
j_call: TRBJ1-6; v_call: TRBV18; d_call: .; cdr3_aa: ASSLRDSAAYNSPLH
j_call: TRBJ1-2; v_call: TRBV12-3/TRBV12-4; d_call: TRBD1; cdr3_aa: ASSLSGGAFYGYT
j_call: TRBJ2-2; v_call: TRBV7-9; d_call: .; cdr3_aa: ASSPDTTSNTGELF
j_call: TRBJ1-5; v_call: TRBV12-3/TRBV12-4; d_call: .; cdr3_aa: ATTRLYSNQPQH
j_call: TRBJ1-2; v_call: TRBV12-3/TRBV12-4; d_call: .; cdr3_aa: ASSLAPPYGYT
j_call: TRBJ2-3; v_call: TRBV7-2; d_call: TRBD2; cdr3_aa: ASSLRSSGGQSTDTQY
j_call: TRBJ1-1; v_call: TRBV7-7; d_call: .; cdr3_aa: ASSRMTEAF
j_call: TRBJ1-4; v_call: TRBV28; d_call: .; cdr3_aa: ASSSWSREKLF
j_call: TRBJ2-3; v_call: TRBV7-9; d_call: .; cdr3_aa: ASGGGKPDTQY
j_call: TRBJ1-1; v_call: TRBV29-1; d_call: .; cdr3_aa: SVVGISTEAF
j_call: TRBJ1-1; v_call: TRBV6-5; d_call: TRBD1; cdr3_aa: ASSYSTTGVNTEAF
j_call: TRBJ2-1; v_call: TRBV7-2; d_call: TRBD1; cdr3_aa: ASSRYAPPGQLMF
j_call: TRBJ1-5; v_call: TRBV7-2; d_call: .; cdr3_aa: ASSLHYSNQPQH
j_call: TRBJ1-5; v_call: TRBV6-2/TRBV6-3; d_call: TRBD1; cdr3_aa: ASSYQTGGADNQPQH
j_call: TRBJ2-5; v_call: TRBV7-8; d_call: .; cdr3_aa: ASSPDRYQETQY
j_call: TRBJ1-1; v_call: TRBV4-1; d_call: TRBD1; cdr3_aa: ASSQGGQANTEAF
j_call: TRBJ2-2; v_call: TRBV7-9; d_call: .; cdr3_aa: ASSLARQKVTGELF
j_call: TRBJ1-5; v_call: TRBV6-4; d_call: .; cdr3_aa: ASREPKRH
j_call: TRBJ1-5; v_call: TRBV24-1; d_call: .; cdr3_aa: ATSDSDRGNQPQH
j_call: TRBJ2-6; v_call: TRBV3-1; d_call: .; cdr3_aa: ASSRSESGANVLT
j_call: TRBJ1-2; v_call: TRBV28; d_call: TRBD1; cdr3_aa: ASSPILGTAYGYT
j_call: TRBJ1-5; v_call: TRBV12-3/TRBV12-4; d_call: TRBD1; cdr3_aa: ASRRGTGDNQPQH
j_call: TRBJ1-4; v_call: TRBV5-1; d_call: .; cdr3_aa: ASSLVGAEEKLF
j_call: TRBJ2-2; v_call: TRBV6-2/TRBV6-3; d_call: TRBD2; cdr3_aa: ASTGPGLGPSGELF
j_call: TRBJ2-3; v_call: TRBV9; d_call: TRBD1; cdr3_aa: ASSVGDRGRADTQY
j_call: TRBJ2-7; v_call: TRBV6-5; d_call: .; cdr3_aa: ASSYGPGVTGEQY
j_call: TRBJ2-7; v_call: TRBV9; d_call: TRBD1; cdr3_aa: ASSVGAGQGREQY
j_call: TRBJ1-6; v_call: TRBV2; d_call: .; cdr3_aa: ASKDQGSSPLH
j_call: TRBJ2-2; v_call: TRBV5-1; d_call: TRBD2; cdr3_aa: ASSLAPGLAGGVSTGELF
j_call: TRBJ1-5; v_call: TRBV29-1; d_call: TRBD1; cdr3_aa: SVGEGTGQPQH
j_call: TRBJ1-1; v_call: TRBV6-5; d_call: .; cdr3_aa: ASTLPPRAF
j_call: TRBJ1-1; v_call: TRBV12-3/TRBV12-4; d_call: .; cdr3_aa: ASRGSPNTEAF
j_call: TRBJ2-2; v_call: TRBV3-1; d_call: TRBD2; cdr3_aa: ASSPSVAGAKTGELF
j_call: TRBJ1-1; v_call: TRBV15; d_call: .; cdr3_aa: ATSRATGTNTEAF
j_call: TRBJ1-6; v_call: TRBV20-1; d_call: .; cdr3_aa: SARLGPGNSPLH
j_call: TRBJ1-4; v_call: TRBV7-9; d_call: .; cdr3_aa: ASSPQESAKLF
j_call: TRBJ1-6; v_call: TRBV3-1; d_call: .; cdr3_aa: ASSQAAQGLH
j_call: TRBJ2-3; v_call: TRBV10-3; d_call: .; cdr3_aa: AITGGGGQGDTQY
j_call: TRBJ2-7; v_call: TRBV10-3; d_call: .; cdr3_aa: AISESSRTPY
j_call: TRBJ2-7; v_call: TRBV3-1; d_call: .; cdr3_aa: ASTLAFDSYEQY
j_call: TRBJ1-5; v_call: TRBV5-5; d_call: .; cdr3_aa: ASSPSRAQPQH
j_call: TRBJ2-3; v_call: TRBV7-6; d_call: TRBD2; cdr3_aa: ASSPTSGVADTQY
j_call: TRBJ2-1; v_call: TRBV15; d_call: TRBD2; cdr3_aa: ATSRRGLAGANEQF
j_call: TRBJ1-6; v_call: TRBV20-1; d_call: TRBD1; cdr3_aa: SARDRQGSSYNSPLH
j_call: TRBJ1-5; v_call: TRBV18; d_call: TRBD1; cdr3_aa: ASSLDRGFSNQPQH